The rows below give T cell receptor beta chains drawn from one sample of a study of CD8+CD57+ T cells in acquired aplastic anemia. TCRdb re-called the reads through MiXCR, storing one row per CDR3 protein. The data contain fewer than 200,000 distinct CDR3 sequences, 48% of them singletons. The sequencing sample was made of sorted CD4+, CD8+, or CD8+CD57+ T cells (not recorded which) from PBMCs. These receptors originate from a human donor with aplastic anemia. Both conserved end residues are part of each CDR3. Each record gives: clone size, D gene, J gene, V gene, CDR3 protein, CDR3 DNA. D genes are given only for firm matches. Not every row has a clone size; where given, it reads once, few, many or a size class.

clone_size: -
d_call: -
j_call: TRBJ1-1
v_call: TRBV29-1
cdr3_aa: CSPPGGITEAFF
cdr3_nt: TGCAGCCCCCCGGGAGGGATAACTGAAGCTTTCTTT

clone_size: many
d_call: TRBD1
j_call: TRBJ1-2
v_call: TRBV20-1
cdr3_aa: CTPGGAHGYTF
cdr3_nt: TGCACCCCAGGGGGGGCTCACGGCTACACCTTC

clone_size: -
d_call: -
j_call: TRBJ2-2
v_call: TRBV29-1
cdr3_aa: CSVRIGELFF
cdr3_nt: TGCAGCGTACGTATCGGGGAGCTGTTTTTT

clone_size: -
d_call: TRBD1
j_call: TRBJ1-1
v_call: TRBV20-1
cdr3_aa: CSASKTGGAFF
cdr3_nt: TGCAGTGCTAGCAAGACAGGGGGAGCTTTCTTT

clone_size: -
d_call: TRBD2
j_call: TRBJ2-1
v_call: TRBV12-3/TRBV12-4
cdr3_aa: CASSLAALAGGRGNEQFF
cdr3_nt: TGTGCCAGCAGTTTAGCAGCACTAGCGGGGGGCCGGGGCAATGAGCAGTTCTTC

clone_size: -
d_call: -
j_call: TRBJ2-2
v_call: TRBV10-1
cdr3_aa: CANPGGAGELFF
cdr3_nt: TGCGCCAACCCAGGGGGGGCCGGGGAGCTGTTTTTT

clone_size: -
d_call: -
j_call: TRBJ2-7
v_call: TRBV11-1
cdr3_aa: CASSPFIGSSYEQYF
cdr3_nt: TGTGCCAGCAGCCCGTTCATAGGTAGCTCCTACGAGCAGTACTTC

clone_size: many
d_call: -
j_call: TRBJ2-7
v_call: TRBV7-2
cdr3_aa: CASSLVREQYF
cdr3_nt: TGTGCCAGCAGCTTGGTTCGCGAGCAGTACTTC

clone_size: many
d_call: TRBD1
j_call: TRBJ2-7
v_call: TRBV6-1
cdr3_aa: CASVNRGTTYEQYF
cdr3_nt: TGTGCCAGTGTTAACAGGGGGACGACCTACGAGCAGTACTTC

clone_size: few
d_call: TRBD1
j_call: TRBJ1-1
v_call: TRBV25-1
cdr3_aa: CASSPQGGSAFF
cdr3_nt: TGTGCCAGCAGTCCACAGGGGGGATCAGCTTTCTTT